Sequencing of this T cell receptor (beta chain) was carried out in a study of shared T cell receptors in the human thymus. Sequencing was performed with immunoSEQ multiplex PCR; in TCRdb, only in-frame clones are kept and a portion is missing. The sample shows around 730,000 clones, approximately 83% of them seen only once. Another study also made use of these data, one on human thymus T cells.

The TCR sequence derives from a girl under three years old with a congenital heart defect. The sequencing input was thymocytes.

The CDR3 nucleotides are TGCGCCAGCAGCAAATTAGCGGGGGAGACCTACGAGCAGTACTTC. Protein product: CASSKLAGETYEQYF. This chain connects TRBV5-1 to TRBJ2-7; 9 nucleotides match TRBD2. J lost 2 bases, V lost 4 bases, and 7 bases had no gene match. The CDR3 spans 15 residues. Germline V gives CDR1 SGHRS, CDR2 YFSETQ.